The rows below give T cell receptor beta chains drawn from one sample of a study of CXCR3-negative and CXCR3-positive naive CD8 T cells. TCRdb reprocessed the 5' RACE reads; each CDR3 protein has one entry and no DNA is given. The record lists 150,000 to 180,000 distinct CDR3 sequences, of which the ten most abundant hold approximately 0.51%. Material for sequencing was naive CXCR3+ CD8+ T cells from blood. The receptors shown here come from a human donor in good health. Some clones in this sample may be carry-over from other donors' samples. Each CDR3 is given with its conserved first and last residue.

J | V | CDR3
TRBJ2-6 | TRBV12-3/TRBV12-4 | CASSPPDRSGANVLTF
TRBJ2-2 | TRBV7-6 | CASSSMAWDANTGELFF
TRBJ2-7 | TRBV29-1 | CSLRLAGDGEQYF
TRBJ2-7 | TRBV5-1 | CASSFIQGAYEQYF
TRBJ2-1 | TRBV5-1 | CASSLTSGGYNEQFF
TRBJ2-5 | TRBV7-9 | CASSLGVVVGETQYF
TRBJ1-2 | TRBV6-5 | CASSLGQGGNYGYTF
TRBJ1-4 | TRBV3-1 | CASSQFLGQEEILGEKLFF
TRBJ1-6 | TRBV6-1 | CASSARGRPPLHF
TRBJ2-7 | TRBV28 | CASSFAGTKIYEQYF
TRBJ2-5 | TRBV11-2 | CASSLAQVETQYF
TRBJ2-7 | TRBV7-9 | CASSSGQGQTYEQYF
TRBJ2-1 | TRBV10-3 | CAISDPGLAMREQFF
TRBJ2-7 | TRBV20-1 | CSARGPGHEQYF
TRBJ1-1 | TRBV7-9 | CASRTSFEGLNTEAFF
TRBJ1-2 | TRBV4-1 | CASGQGLDYGYTF
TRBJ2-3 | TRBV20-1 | CSARPPGPLSDTQYF
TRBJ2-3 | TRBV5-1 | CASSFQLGQPSTDTQYF
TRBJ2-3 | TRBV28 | CASRPTAGGGKDTQYF
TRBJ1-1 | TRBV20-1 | CSARDDTAATLNTEAFF
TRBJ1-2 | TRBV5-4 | CASSPGTAYYGYTF
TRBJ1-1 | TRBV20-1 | CSARAGTHTEAFF
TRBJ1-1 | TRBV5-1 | CANHPKDPNTEAFF
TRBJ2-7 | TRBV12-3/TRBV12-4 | CASSLGTPRGSYEQYF
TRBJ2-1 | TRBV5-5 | CASSFAGFRNNEQFF
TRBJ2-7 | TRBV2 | CASRAGTGPYEQYF
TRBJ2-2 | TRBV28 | CASRLGGGYTGELFF
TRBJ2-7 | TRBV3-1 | CASSQEAQTSGIYEQYF
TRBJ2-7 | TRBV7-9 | CASSLVQGAFNEQYF
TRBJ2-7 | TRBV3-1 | CASSQDFRRQDSYEQYF
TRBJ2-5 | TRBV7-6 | CASSHYVGRQETQYF
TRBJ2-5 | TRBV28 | CASSSHRDARWATQYF
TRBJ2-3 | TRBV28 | CASSFPSADTQYF
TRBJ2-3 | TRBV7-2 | CASSLDGERFTDTQYF
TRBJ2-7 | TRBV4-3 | CASSQDSGDYEQYF
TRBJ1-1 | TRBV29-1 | CSASSPDRVTEAFF
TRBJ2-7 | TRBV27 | CASSYASGGTYEQYF
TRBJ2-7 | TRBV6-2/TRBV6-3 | CASSPSGRARSYEQYF
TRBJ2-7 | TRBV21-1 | CASSGRLAVVLSSYEQYF
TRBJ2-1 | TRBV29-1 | CSVKLAGYNEQFF